The next 4 T cell receptor beta chains were all read from a single sample in a study of T-cell memory formation after mild COVID-19. MiXCR was run by TCRdb on the 5' RACE reads, yielding one entry per CDR3 protein. The table has more than 300,000 distinct CDR3 sequences, 13% to 15% seen once. What was sequenced was PBMCs or a T cell subset sorted from them (not recorded which). The receptors were sampled from a man aged 18 to 35 who had mild COVID-19 (a few samples of this study predate the infection). Cell type and time point are not known.

The V gene is TRBV5-5, the J gene TRBJ2-5; 9 nucleotides agree with TRBD1. There are 14 residues in the CDR3. Germline loops: CDR1 SGHKS, CDR2 YYEKEE (reference sequence). Trimming at V came to 3 bases and at J to 5 bases, leaving 5 bases not matched to a gene. This CDR3 reads CASSWGTGKETQYF. CDR3 bases: TGTGCCAGCAGCTGGGGGACAGGGAAGGAGACCCAGTACTTC.

This clonotype was found many times. The genes are TRBV18 and TRBJ2-5, with unresolved D. The V and J ends lost 3 bases and 5 bases respectively, with 4 bases between them. Germline assignment: CDR1 KGHSH and CDR2 LQKENI. The CDR3 contains 11 residues. The chain's CDR3 is CASSPRETQYF. CDR3 DNA sequence: TGTGCCAGCTCACCTCGGGAGACCCAGTACTTC.

This clonotype has more than one count but fewer than ten. The CDR3 DNA is TGTGCCAGCAGCGTAGGGAGTAGCGGGGAGACCTACGAGCAGTACTTC. The encoded protein is CASSVGSSGETYEQYF. The chain uses TRBV9 and TRBJ2-7, with 8 bases that match TRBD2. CDR1 is SGDLS and CDR2 is YYNGEE in the germline V gene. This CDR3 is built from 16 residues. The V gene end was trimmed by 0 bases and the J gene end by 2 bases; junction bases not matched to a gene: 7. Full variable domain (outside the CDR3, taken from reference TRBV9 and TRBJ2-7): DSGVTQTPKHLITATGQRVTLRCSPRSGDLSVYWYQQSLDQGLQFLIQYYNGEERAKGNILERFSAQQFPDLHSELNLSSLELGDSALYFCASSVGSSGETYEQYFGPGTRLTVT.

The CDR3 coding sequence is TGTGCCAGCAGTTTATCAGTCGACAGCATGAACACTGAAGCTTTCTTT. It encodes CASSLSVDSMNTEAFF. This chain links TRBV27 with TRBJ1-1; tentatively, D is TRBD1 (5 bases). Germline CDR1 MNHEY, CDR2 SMNVEV (reference sequence). Trimming left V 0 bases short and J 0 bases short, with 11 bases between. The CDR3 consists of 16 residues.